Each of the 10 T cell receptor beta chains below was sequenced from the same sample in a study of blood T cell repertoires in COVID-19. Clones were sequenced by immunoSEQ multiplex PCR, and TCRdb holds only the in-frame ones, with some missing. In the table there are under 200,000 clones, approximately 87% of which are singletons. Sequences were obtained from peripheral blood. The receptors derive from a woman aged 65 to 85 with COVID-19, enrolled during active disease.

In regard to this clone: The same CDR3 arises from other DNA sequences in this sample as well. In nucleotides, the CDR3 is TGTGCCAGCAGTGAAGCGAGGGTAGGTCAGCCCCAGCATTTT. Translated: CASSEARVGQPQHF. The chain is built from TRBV6-1 and TRBJ1-5; no firm D call. The CDR3 contains 14 residues. V lost 0 bases, J lost 6 bases, and 9 bases lay in between. Germline assignment: CDR1 MNHNS and CDR2 SASEGT.

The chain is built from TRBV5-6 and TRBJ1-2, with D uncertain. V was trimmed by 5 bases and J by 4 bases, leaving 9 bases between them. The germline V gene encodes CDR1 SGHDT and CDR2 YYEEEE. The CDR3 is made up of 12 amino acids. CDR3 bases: TGTGCCAGCAGGCTAACTGGCTATGGCTACACCTTC. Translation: CASRLTGYGYTF. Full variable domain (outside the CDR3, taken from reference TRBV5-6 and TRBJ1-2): DAGVTQSPTHLIKTRGQQVTLRCSPKSGHDTVSWYQQALGQGPQFIFQYYEEEERQRGNFPDRFSGHQFPNYSSELNVNALLLGDSALYLCASRLTGYGYTFGSGTRLTVV.

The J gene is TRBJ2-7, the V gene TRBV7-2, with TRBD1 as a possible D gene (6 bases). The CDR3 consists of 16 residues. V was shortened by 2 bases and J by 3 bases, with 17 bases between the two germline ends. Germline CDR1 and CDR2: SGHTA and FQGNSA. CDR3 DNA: TGTGCCAGCAGCTTATACCCGCCGGGACAAAACTACGAGCAGTACTTC. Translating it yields CASSLYPPGQNYEQYF.

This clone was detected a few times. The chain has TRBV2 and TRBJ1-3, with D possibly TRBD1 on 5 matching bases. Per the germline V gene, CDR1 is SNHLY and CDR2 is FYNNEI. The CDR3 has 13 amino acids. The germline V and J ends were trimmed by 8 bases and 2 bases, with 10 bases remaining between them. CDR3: CASVGQAGNTIYF. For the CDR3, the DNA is TGTGCCAGCGTGGGGCAGGCTGGAAACACCATATATTTT.

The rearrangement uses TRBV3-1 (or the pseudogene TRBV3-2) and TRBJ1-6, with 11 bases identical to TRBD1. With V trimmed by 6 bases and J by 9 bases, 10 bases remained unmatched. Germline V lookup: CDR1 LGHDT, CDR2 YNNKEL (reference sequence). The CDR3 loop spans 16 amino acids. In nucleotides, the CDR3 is TGTGCCAGCAGTGCCGGGACAGGGGGGTTTGGTTCACCCCTCCACTTT. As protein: CASSAGTGGFGSPLHF.

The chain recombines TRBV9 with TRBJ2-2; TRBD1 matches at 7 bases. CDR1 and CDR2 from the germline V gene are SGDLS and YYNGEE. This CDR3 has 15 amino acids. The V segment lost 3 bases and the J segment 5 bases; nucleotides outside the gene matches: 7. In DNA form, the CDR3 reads TGTGCCAGCAGCGGACGACAGGGTTTTACCGGGGAGCTGTTTTTT. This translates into CASSGRQGFTGELFF.

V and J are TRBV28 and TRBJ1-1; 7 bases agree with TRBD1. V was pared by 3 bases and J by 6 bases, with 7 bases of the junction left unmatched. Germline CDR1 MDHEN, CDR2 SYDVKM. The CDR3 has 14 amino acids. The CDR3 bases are TGTGCCAGCAGTTTGCCAGGGGGGTTGGCTGAAGCTTTCTTT. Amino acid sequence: CASSLPGGLAEAFF.

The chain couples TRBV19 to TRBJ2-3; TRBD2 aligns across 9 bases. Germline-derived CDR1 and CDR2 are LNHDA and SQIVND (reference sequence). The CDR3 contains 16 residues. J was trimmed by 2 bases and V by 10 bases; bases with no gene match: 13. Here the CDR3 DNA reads TGTGCCACTTCTCAAAAGGCGGGGGGGGACACAGATACGCAGTATTTT. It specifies CATSQKAGGDTDTQYF.

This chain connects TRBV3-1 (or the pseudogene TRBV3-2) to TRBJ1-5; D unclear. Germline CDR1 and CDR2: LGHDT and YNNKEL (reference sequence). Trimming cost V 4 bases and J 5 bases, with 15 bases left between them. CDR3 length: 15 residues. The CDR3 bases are TGTGCCAGCAGCCGCCAAGGCCCGGGATATCAGCCCCAGCATTTT. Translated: CASSRQGPGYQPQHF.

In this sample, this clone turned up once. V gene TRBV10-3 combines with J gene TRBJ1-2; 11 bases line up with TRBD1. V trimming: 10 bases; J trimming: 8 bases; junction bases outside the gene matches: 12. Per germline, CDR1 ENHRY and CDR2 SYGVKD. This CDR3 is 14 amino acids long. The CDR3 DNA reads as TGTGCCACCCGACCGTGGGGACAGGGGGACGGCTACACCTTC. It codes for CATRPWGQGDGYTF.